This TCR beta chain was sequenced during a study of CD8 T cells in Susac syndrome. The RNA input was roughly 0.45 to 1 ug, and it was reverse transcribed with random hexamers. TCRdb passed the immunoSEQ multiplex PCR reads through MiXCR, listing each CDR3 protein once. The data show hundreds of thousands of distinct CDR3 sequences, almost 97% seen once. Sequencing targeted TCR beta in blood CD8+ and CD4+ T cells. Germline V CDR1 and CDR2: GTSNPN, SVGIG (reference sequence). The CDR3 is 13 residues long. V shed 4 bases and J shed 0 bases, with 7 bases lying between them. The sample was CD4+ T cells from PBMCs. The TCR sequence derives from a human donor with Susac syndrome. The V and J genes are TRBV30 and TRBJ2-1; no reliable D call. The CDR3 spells CAWNAYSYNEQFF. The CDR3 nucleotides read TGTGCCTGGAACGCTTACTCCTACAATGAGCAGTTCTTC.